Below, 32 T cell receptor beta chains from the same sample are listed, as sequenced in a study of cytomegalovirus exposure and HLA in healthy donors. Primers included in the PCR were 60 Vbeta and 13 Jbeta primers. Some clones are missing from TCRdb's copy, which holds only in-frame ones; the method was immunoSEQ multiplex PCR. Found here are approximately 160,000 clones, around 78% of them singletons; the top ten hold around 7%. Material for sequencing was PBMCs. The source is a woman aged 40 to 55 in good health and CMV-seropositive.

This clone was seen just once. V gene TRBV19 combines with J gene TRBJ1-1, with TRBD1 identical over 10 bases. The CDR3 runs 14 residues. Germline CDR1 and CDR2: LNHDA and SQIVND (reference sequence). The trim removed 6 bases at V and 4 bases at J, leaving 5 bases unmatched. DNA of the CDR3: TGTGCCAGTAGGGGACAGGGGTGGGGCACTGAAGCTTTCTTT. Protein sequence: CASRGQGWGTEAFF.

J is TRBJ1-2 and V is TRBV10-3; TRBD1 is a possible D gene (6 bases). The ends were cut back, 0 bases at V and 2 bases at J, with 16 bases in the middle. CDR3 length equals 17 residues. CDR1 is ENHRY and CDR2 is SYGVKD in the germline V gene. The CDR3 DNA follows: TGTGCCATCAGTGAGTCTCTTACGGGACACCCGAACTATGGCTACACCTTC. It is translated as CAISESLTGHPNYGYTF.

This clone has only one observation. The V and J genes are TRBV6-1 and TRBJ1-3; TRBD1 matches at 7 bases. The ends lost 2 bases at V and 2 bases at J; junction bases unmatched: 6. The CDR3 extends over 16 amino acids. Germline CDR1 and CDR2: MNHNS and SASEGT. The CDR3 spells CASSEYRGPPGNTIYF. CDR3 sequence (DNA): TGTGCCAGCAGTGAATATAGGGGGCCCCCTGGAAACACCATATATTTT.

The chain couples TRBV6-5 to TRBJ1-2, with 8 bases that match TRBD1. Germline V lookup: CDR1 MNHEY, CDR2 SVGAGI. This CDR3 comprises 14 residues. J was trimmed by 4 bases and V by 5 bases; bases with no gene match: 6. This CDR3 is CASSDRGKGYGYTF. For the CDR3, the DNA is TGTGCCAGCAGTGACAGGGGCAAGGGCTATGGCTACACCTTC.

The V and J genes are TRBV7-8 and TRBJ1-6; no firm D call. Germline V gene sequence: CDR1 SGHVS, CDR2 FQNEAQ. V was cut by 5 bases and J by 10 bases, with 12 bases left in between. The CDR3 consists of 13 residues. The CDR3 nucleotides read TGTGCCAGCAGCCCCGACACTCTCTCACCCCTCCACTTT. This codes for CASSPDTLSPLHF.

This clone rates as medium-sized. This chain connects TRBV4-1 to TRBJ1-1; D unresolved. V gave up 0 bases and J gave up 7 bases, with 18 bases separating them. From germline, CDR1 is MGHRA and CDR2 YSYEKL. The CDR3 has 16 residues. CDR3 protein: CASSQDDWVKTNEAFF. The CDR3 coding sequence is TGCGCCAGCAGCCAAGACGACTGGGTGAAAACGAATGAAGCTTTCTTT.

The chain carries TRBV29-1 and TRBJ2-2; tentative D call: TRBD1 (6 bases). CDR1 and CDR2 (germline): SQVTM, ANQGSEA. V was pared by 5 bases and J by 1 base, with 8 bases between. This CDR3 spans 13 amino acids. This CDR3 reads CSVTDRNTGELFF. CDR3 in DNA: TGCAGCGTTACGGACAGGAACACCGGGGAGCTGTTTTTT.

This chain joins TRBV7-6 and TRBJ2-7, with D perhaps TRBD2 (5 bases). Germline values: CDR1 SGHVS, CDR2 FNYEAQ. Trimming shortened V by 1 base and J by 2 bases, and 9 bases separated the two germline ends. This CDR3 has 14 residues. The DNA for the CDR3 is TGTGCCAGCAGCTTAGATGAGGGAACCTACGAGCAGTACTTC. Its protein is CASSLDEGTYEQYF.

A word on this clone: Different DNA sequences within this sample yield the same CDR3. CDR3 sequence: CASSLAGGTGELFF. CDR3 DNA sequence: TGCGCCAGCAGCTTGGCCGGCGGGACCGGGGAGCTGTTTTTT. The V gene is TRBV5-1, the J gene TRBJ2-2; D is perhaps TRBD2 (5 bases). The V gene lost 0 bases and the J gene lost 5 bases, with 8 bases spanning the gap. The CDR3 spans 14 residues. The germline gives CDR1 SGHRS, CDR2 YFSETQ.

The CDR3 region is CASGRITDNSPLHF. The CDR3 DNA follows: TGTGCCAGCGGGAGAATTACCGATAATTCACCCCTCCACTTT. V is TRBV27 and J is TRBJ1-6; D call uncertain. This CDR3 comprises 14 residues. V was clipped by 8 bases and J by 5 bases, with 13 bases between them. The germline V gene has CDR1 MNHEY and CDR2 SMNVEV (reference sequence).

J is TRBJ2-7 and V is TRBV19, with a possible D match to TRBD1 (6 bases). The ends were cut back, 5 bases at V and 3 bases at J, with 20 bases in the middle. The CDR3 consists of 16 residues. The germline V gene encodes CDR1 LNHDA and CDR2 SQIVND (reference sequence). The CDR3 loop reads CASSLRGQGRGYEQYF. The CDR3 DNA reads TGTGCCAGTAGTCTCCGAGGTCAGGGGAGAGGCTACGAGCAGTACTTC.

The V gene is TRBV6-1, the J gene TRBJ1-1, with D perhaps TRBD1 (6 bases). CDR1 is MNHNS, CDR2 SASEGT, per germline. The CDR3 has 14 residues. V lost 4 bases and J 2 bases, leaving 11 bases between the germline ends. Written as DNA, the CDR3 is TGTGCCAGCAGTGTAAGGACAGCCAACACTGAAGCTTTCTTT. This gives the protein CASSVRTANTEAFF.

The table lists this clone with a few counts. The V and J genes are TRBV9 and TRBJ2-5; perhaps TRBD2 as D (5 bases). This CDR3 is built from 16 residues. Deletions cut 1 base from V and 5 bases from J, with 18 bases between. From germline, CDR1 is SGDLS and CDR2 YYNGEE. CDR3 sequence: CASSVKVWGGEETQYF. Written as DNA, the CDR3 is TGTGCCAGCAGCGTAAAGGTCTGGGGTGGGGAGGAGACCCAGTACTTC.

This chain links TRBV5-1 with TRBJ1-1; a weak D match, TRBD1 (6 bases). CDR3 length equals 15 residues. Germline CDR1 reads SGHRS; CDR2 reads YFSETQ. V lost 2 bases, J lost 1 base, and 12 bases lay in between. CDR3 coding DNA: TGCGCCAGCAGCTTCCACCCGACAGGGAACACTGAAGCTTTCTTT. It codes for CASSFHPTGNTEAFF.

The V gene is TRBV29-1, the J gene TRBJ2-2; D is perhaps TRBD1 (5 bases). The CDR3 covers 15 residues. Trimming left V 6 bases short and J 0 bases short, with 14 bases between. From germline, CDR1 is SQVTM and CDR2 ANQGSEA. The CDR3 DNA is TGCAGCGTCCTCGTCGACAGCCCGAACACCGGGGAGCTGTTTTTT. Translating it yields CSVLVDSPNTGELFF.

Written as DNA, the CDR3 is TGTGCCAGCAGCCCAACAGGGTATGGCGATACGCAGTATTTT. It translates to CASSPTGYGDTQYF. The rearrangement joins TRBV7-2 to TRBJ2-3; TRBD1 is a possible D gene (6 bases). The CDR3 has 14 residues. V was cut by 5 bases and J by 6 bases, with 15 bases left in between. The germline V gene encodes CDR1 SGHTA and CDR2 FQGNSA.

The chain is built from TRBV29-1 and TRBJ1-1; 8 bases line up with TRBD1. Germline CDR1 and CDR2: SQVTM and ANQGSEA. V dropped 4 bases and J dropped 3; count of bases not matched to a gene: 4. This CDR3 is 13 amino acids long. CDR3 loop: CSVAGQVYTEAFF. CDR3 DNA sequence: TGCAGCGTTGCGGGACAGGTTTACACTGAAGCTTTCTTT.

The chain joins TRBV10-3 to TRBJ2-1; TRBD1 agrees at 9 bases. Germline CDR1 and CDR2: ENHRY and SYGVKD. The CDR3 runs 13 residues. Trimming took 6 bases from V and 6 from J; bases not matched to a gene: 3. The CDR3 is CAIRGTGFNEQFF. CDR3 bases: TGTGCCATCAGGGGGACAGGGTTCAATGAGCAGTTCTTC.

A single count supports this clone. As DNA, the CDR3 is TGTGCCAGCAGCTCGGGTGTCAATCAGCCCCAGCATTTT. Translation: CASSSGVNQPQHF. The rearrangement uses TRBV7-9 and TRBJ1-5, with unresolved D. The CDR3 is made up of 13 amino acids. Trimming removed 4 bases at V and 3 bases at J, with 7 bases between. Germline lookup yields CDR1 SEHNR and CDR2 FQNEAQ (reference sequence).

The CDR3 DNA sequence: TGTGCCATCAGTTTCGCAGGGGGCAATGAAGCTTTCTTT. Translated, it gives CAISFAGGNEAFF. V gene TRBV10-3 combines with J gene TRBJ1-1; TRBD1 aligns across 8 bases. The CDR3 loop spans 13 amino acids. Germline V gene sequence: CDR1 ENHRY, CDR2 SYGVKD. Trimming took 5 bases from V and 7 from J; bases not matched to a gene: 6.

The V and J genes are TRBV9 and TRBJ2-1; 7 positions match TRBD2. V lost 2 bases and J lost 2; bases outside the gene matches: 7. This CDR3 contains 16 residues. CDR1 is SGDLS and CDR2 is YYNGEE in the germline V gene. CDR3: CASSVGPGGTYNEQFF. As DNA, the CDR3 is TGTGCCAGCAGCGTCGGTCCGGGGGGAACCTACAATGAGCAGTTCTTC.

The rearrangement joins TRBV4-1 to TRBJ2-3, with D uncertain. The CDR3 totals 12 residues. In germline, CDR1 is MGHRA, CDR2 YSYEKL. V was cut by 3 bases and J by 6 bases, with 7 bases left in between. In DNA, the CDR3 is TGCGCCAGCAGCCAGGCTGGTGATACGCAGTATTTT. Protein: CASSQAGDTQYF.

V usage is TRBV5-1 and J usage is TRBJ1-2, with 8 nucleotides matching TRBD1. The V segment lost 4 bases and the J segment 6 bases; nucleotides outside the gene matches: 11. The CDR3 is 15 residues long. Per germline, CDR1 SGHRS and CDR2 YFSETQ. The DNA for the CDR3 is TGCGCCAGCAGCCCCCTATCAGGGGGCACTGATGGCTACACCTTC. Protein: CASSPLSGGTDGYTF.

The sample holds a few counts of this clone. Here the CDR3 reads CASSSGGRPGDGYTF. CDR3 DNA: TGTGCCAGCAGCTCCGGGGGGCGTCCAGGGGATGGCTACACCTTC. The rearrangement joins TRBV7-3 to TRBJ1-2, with a possible D match to TRBD1 (6 bases). Germline CDR1 is SGHTA and CDR2 is FQGTGA. With 4 bases removed from V and 6 bases from J, the gap between germline ends came to 18 bases. The CDR3 length is 15 residues.

The chain links TRBV11-2 to TRBJ2-7, with D maybe TRBD2 (6 bases). The CDR3 runs to 16 residues. Germline V gene sequence: CDR1 SGHAT, CDR2 FQNNGV. The germline V and J ends were trimmed by 1 base and 4 bases, with 17 bases remaining between them. CDR3 DNA sequence: TGTGCCAGCAGCTTAGTGGGCGGGGTGGTGTCTTACGAGCAGTACTTC. This sequence encodes CASSLVGGVVSYEQYF.

The chain joins TRBV5-1 to TRBJ2-1; TRBD2 matches 16 bases. V gave up 3 bases and J gave up 10 bases; unmatched junction bases: 7. This CDR3 spans 16 amino acids. Germline V gene lookup returns CDR1 SGHRS and CDR2 YFSETQ. The CDR3 here is CASSYQGTSGGGEQFF. CDR3 in DNA: TGCGCCAGCAGCTACCAGGGGACTAGCGGGGGGGGAGAGCAGTTCTTC.

This clone has just one count. The chain recombines TRBV19 with TRBJ2-1, with 7 positions matching TRBD1. Germline V gene sequence: CDR1 LNHDA, CDR2 SQIVND (reference sequence). V dropped 5 bases and J dropped 2; count of bases not matched to a gene: 3. There are 14 residues in the CDR3. CDR3 nucleotide sequence: TGTGCCAGTAGTTTCCAGGGGGCCTACAATGAGCAGTTCTTC. Its protein is CASSFQGAYNEQFF.

This clone was observed a single time. Other DNA sequences in the sample encode the same CDR3. The V call is TRBV5-1, the J call TRBJ1-1; a possible D gene is TRBD1 (6 bases). Germline values: CDR1 SGHRS, CDR2 YFSETQ. The CDR3 is 14 amino acids. The ends were cut back, 4 bases at V and 4 bases at J, with 14 bases in the middle. CDR3 loop: CASSEQGGGTEAFF. In DNA, the CDR3 is TGCGCCAGCAGCGAACAGGGAGGGGGCACTGAAGCTTTCTTT.

The CDR3 sequence is CASSYALGGTEAFF. Here the CDR3 DNA reads TGTGCCAGCAGTTACGCCCTCGGGGGCACTGAAGCTTTCTTT. The V and J genes are TRBV6-6 and TRBJ1-1; possibly TRBD1 for D (5 bases). The germline V gene has CDR1 MNHNY and CDR2 SVGAGI (reference sequence). The CDR3 totals 14 residues. V dropped 2 bases and J dropped 4 bases, with 11 bases sitting between them.

This clone was recorded only once. The chain carries TRBV7-9 and TRBJ1-1; no firm D call. This CDR3 comprises 15 residues. Germline V lookup: CDR1 SEHNR, CDR2 FQNEAQ (reference sequence). Trimming shortened V by 6 bases and J by 0 bases, and 14 bases separated the two germline ends. Written as DNA, the CDR3 is TGTGCCAGCAGGTTTACAGCCGGGGTGAACACTGAAGCTTTCTTT. Encoded protein: CASRFTAGVNTEAFF.

As to this clone: An end of the junction differs from the germline gene, which may be a read error. The rearrangement joins TRBV10-3 to TRBJ2-4; D possibly corresponds to TRBD2 (5 bases). The CDR3 totals 14 residues. Germline V gene data show CDR1 as ENHRY and CDR2 as SYGVKD. The CDR3 region has the DNA TGTGCCATCACCGAGGACTTAGCCAAAAACAGTCAGTACTTC. This sequence encodes CAITEDLAKNSQYF.

In this sample, this clone turned up a few times. The genes are TRBV27 and TRBJ1-2; tentatively, D is TRBD1 (6 bases). V was pared by 7 bases and J by 2 bases, with 14 bases between. The germline V gene encodes CDR1 MNHEY and CDR2 SMNVEV (reference sequence). The CDR3 runs to 14 residues. CDR3 nucleotides: TGTGCCAGCAAGTTCACAGGGAAGAACTATGGCTACACCTTC. This encodes CASKFTGKNYGYTF.